The clone carrying this T cell receptor beta chain showed up just a few times. Its antigen is undetermined. Germline V lookup: CDR1 MNHNS, CDR2 SASEGT. V lost 0 bases, J lost 10 bases, and 4 bases lay in between. The CDR3 is 11 residues long. Cells defined as naive were viable CD3+CD4+ or CD3+CD8+ and CCR7+CD45RA+CD45RO-CD95-CD27+CD28+. Only in-frame clones appear in the TCRdb table, and some are missing; sequencing was by immunoSEQ multiplex PCR. The sample holds more than 30,000 clones; around 90% are singletons and the top ten take 0.2% to 0.3%. These data are taken from a study of T cells after posttransplantation cyclophosphamide. Study-level points and caveats: Later blood repertoires were often dominated by clones from the donor CD8+ memory compartment. TRB clonality was highly associated with recipient CMV seropositivity and reactivation.

The chain carries TRBV6-1 and TRBJ1-5; D uncertain. The TCR sequence derives from a woman in her fifties or sixties in good health, CMV-negative, and a related stem cell transplant donor. Sequencing used naive CD4+ T cells sorted from PBMCs. DNA of the CDR3: TGTGCCAGCAGTGAAGCCCCACCCCAGCATTTT. Protein sequence: CASSEAPPQHF.